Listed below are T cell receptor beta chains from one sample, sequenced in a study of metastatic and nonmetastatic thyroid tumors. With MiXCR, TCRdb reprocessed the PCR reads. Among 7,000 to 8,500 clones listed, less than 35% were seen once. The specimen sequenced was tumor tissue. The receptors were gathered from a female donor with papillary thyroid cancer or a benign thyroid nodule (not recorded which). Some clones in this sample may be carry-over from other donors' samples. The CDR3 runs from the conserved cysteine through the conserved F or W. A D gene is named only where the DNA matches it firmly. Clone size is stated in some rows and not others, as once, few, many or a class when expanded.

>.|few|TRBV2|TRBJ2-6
CASKEISGANVLTF
TGTGCCAGCAAAGAGATCTCTGGGGCCAACGTCCTGACTTTC
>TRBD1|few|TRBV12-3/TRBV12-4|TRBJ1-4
CASSPGQVARNEKLFF
TGTGCCAGCAGCCCGGGACAGGTGGCCCGTAATGAAAAACTGTTTTTT
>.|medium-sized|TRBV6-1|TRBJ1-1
CASSNGQRFMNTEAFF
TGTGCCAGCAGTAACGGCCAACGGTTCATGAACACTGAAGCTTTCTTT
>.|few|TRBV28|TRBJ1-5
CASSFGGLEPQHF
TGTGCCAGCAGTTTTGGGGGGTTGGAGCCCCAGCATTTT
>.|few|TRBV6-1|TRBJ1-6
CATTFGGNSPLHF
TGTGCCACCACTTTTGGGGGAAATTCACCCCTCCACTTT
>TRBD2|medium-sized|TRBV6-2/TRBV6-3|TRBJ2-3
CASNGGSGTFWDTQYF
TGTGCCAGCAATGGAGGTAGCGGGACTTTTTGGGATACGCAGTATTTT
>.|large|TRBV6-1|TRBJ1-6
CASSQDEMGGDSPLHF
TGTGCCAGCAGTCAAGACGAAATGGGGGGCGATTCACCCCTCCACTTT
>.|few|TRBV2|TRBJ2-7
CASSGITNYEQYF
TGTGCCAGCAGTGGAATCACTAACTACGAGCAGTACTTC
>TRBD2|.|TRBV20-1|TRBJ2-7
CSARLAGGPYEQYF
TGCAGTGCTAGACTAGCGGGAGGTCCCTACGAGCAGTACTTC
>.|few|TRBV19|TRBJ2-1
CASNKGYNEQFF
TGTGCCAGTAATAAGGGATACAATGAGCAGTTCTTC
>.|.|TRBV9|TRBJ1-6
CASTGEGPGSNSPLHF
TGTGCCAGCACCGGAGAGGGTCCAGGGAGCAATTCACCCCTCCACTTT
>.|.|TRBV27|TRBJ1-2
CASSLRSGDVYGYTF
TGTGCCAGCAGTTTAAGGTCAGGAGACGTCTATGGCTACACCTTC
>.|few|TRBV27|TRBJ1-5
CASSSPPGSQHF
TGTGCCAGCAGTTCCCCCCCAGGGTCCCAGCATTTT
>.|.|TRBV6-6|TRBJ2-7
CASSYSTPGEQYF
TGTGCCAGCAGTTACTCGACGCCGGGTGAGCAGTACTTC
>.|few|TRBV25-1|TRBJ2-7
CASSDPDNEQYF
TGTGCCAGCAGTGACCCCGATAACGAGCAGTACTTC
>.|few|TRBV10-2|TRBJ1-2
CASSRLRPGGFYGYTF
TGCGCCAGCAGTAGGTTAAGACCTGGGGGTTTCTATGGCTACACCTTC
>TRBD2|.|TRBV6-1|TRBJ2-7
CASSEALLGSGGDEQYF
TGTGCCAGCAGTGAAGCGCTCCTGGGTAGCGGGGGTGACGAGCAGTACTTC
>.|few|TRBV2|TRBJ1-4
CASSVQIATNEKLFF
TGTGCCAGCAGTGTACAGATTGCAACTAATGAAAAACTGTTTTTT
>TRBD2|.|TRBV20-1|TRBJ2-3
CSAHARAGASTDTQYF
TGCAGTGCTCACGCTAGAGCGGGGGCTAGCACAGATACGCAGTATTTT
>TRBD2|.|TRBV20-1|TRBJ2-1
CSARKGGLAAYNEQFF
TGCAGTGCTAGGAAAGGGGGACTAGCGGCCTACAATGAGCAGTTCTTC
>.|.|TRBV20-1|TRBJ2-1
CSAREFSFPGYNEQFF
TGCAGTGCTAGAGAGTTCTCTTTCCCTGGGTACAATGAGCAGTTCTTC
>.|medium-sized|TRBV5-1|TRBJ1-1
CASSMGSYTEAFF
TGCGCCAGCAGTATGGGTTCCTACACTGAAGCTTTCTTT
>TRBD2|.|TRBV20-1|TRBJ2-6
CSAREGSGANVLTF
TGCAGCGCTAGGGAGGGCTCTGGGGCCAACGTCCTGACTTTC
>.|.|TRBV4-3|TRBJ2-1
CASSQDWRDHEQFF
TGCGCCAGCAGTCAAGATTGGCGGGATCATGAGCAGTTCTTC
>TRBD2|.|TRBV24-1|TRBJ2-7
CDTSDFGTSRSIDQYF
TGTGACACCAGTGACTTCGGGACTAGCCGGAGTATCGATCAGTACTTC
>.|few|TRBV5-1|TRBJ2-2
CASSLGHRDPNTGELFF
TGCGCCAGCAGCTTGGGGCACAGGGACCCGAACACCGGGGAGCTGTTTTTT
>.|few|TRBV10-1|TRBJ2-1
CASSVGSSGYNEQFF
TGCGCCAGCAGTGTAGGGTCTAGTGGCTACAATGAGCAGTTCTTC
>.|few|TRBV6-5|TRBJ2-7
CASSYSGDEQYF
TGTGCCAGCAGTTACTCCGGGGACGAGCAGTACTTC
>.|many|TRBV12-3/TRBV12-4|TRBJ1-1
CASSLSGTQGKAFF
TGTGCCAGCAGTTTATCCGGGACCCAGGGAAAAGCTTTCTTT
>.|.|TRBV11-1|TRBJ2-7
CASNPLEGRVGFYEQYF
TGTGCCAGCAACCCCCTAGAGGGTAGGGTCGGTTTCTACGAGCAGTACTTC
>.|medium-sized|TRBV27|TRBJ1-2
CASSFIGADYGYTF
TGTGCCAGCAGTTTTATCGGGGCGGACTATGGCTACACCTTC
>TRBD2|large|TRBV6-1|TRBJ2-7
CASRPTSGRYEQYF
TGTGCCAGCAGGCCGACTAGCGGGAGATACGAGCAGTACTTC
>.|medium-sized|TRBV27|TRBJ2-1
CASSHNGQKLYNEQFF
TGTGCCAGCAGTCACAACGGACAGAAACTTTACAATGAGCAGTTCTTC
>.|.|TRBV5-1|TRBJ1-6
CASSLIEAGDSPLHF
TGCGCCAGCAGCTTGATTGAGGCAGGTGATTCACCCCTCCACTTT
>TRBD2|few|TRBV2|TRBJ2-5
CASSLQRGSQGTQYF
TGTGCCAGCAGCCTCCAGCGGGGATCCCAAGGGACCCAGTACTTC
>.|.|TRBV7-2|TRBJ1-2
CASSLGGKDGYTF
TGTGCCAGCAGCTTAGGGGGGAAGGATGGCTACACCTTC
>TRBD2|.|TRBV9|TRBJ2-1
CASSHQLTSGSVDEQFF
TGTGCCAGCAGCCATCAACTGACTAGCGGGAGCGTGGATGAGCAGTTCTTC
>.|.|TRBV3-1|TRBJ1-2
CASSQGGSGYTF
TGTGCCAGCAGCCAAGGCGGGAGTGGCTACACCTTC
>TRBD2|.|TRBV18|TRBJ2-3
CASSPRTSGNTDTQYF
TGTGCCAGCTCACCCCGGACTAGCGGGAACACAGATACGCAGTATTTT
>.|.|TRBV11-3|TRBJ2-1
CASSLLRPEQFF
TGTGCCAGCAGCTTACTGAGGCCTGAGCAGTTCTTC
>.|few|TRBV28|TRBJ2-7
CASSSFMGESYEQYF
TGTGCCAGCAGTTCATTTATGGGGGAATCCTACGAGCAGTACTTC
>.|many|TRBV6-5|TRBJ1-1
CASSYGGANTEAFF
TGTGCCAGCAGTTACGGGGGAGCGAACACTGAAGCTTTCTTT
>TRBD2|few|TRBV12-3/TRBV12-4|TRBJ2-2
CASSFQRGSVGELFF
TGTGCCAGCAGTTTCCAGCGGGGGTCGGTGGGGGAGCTGTTTTTT
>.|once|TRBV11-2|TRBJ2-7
CASRIFDEQYF
TGTGCCAGCAGGATTTTCGACGAGCAGTACTTC
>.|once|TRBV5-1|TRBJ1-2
CASRDRGLKLGGYTF
TGCGCCAGCAGAGATAGGGGACTCAAACTTGGGGGCTACACCTTC
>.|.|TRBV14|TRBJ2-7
CASSQDLAGNPYEQYF
TGTGCCAGCAGCCAGGACTTAGCAGGCAACCCCTACGAGCAGTACTTC
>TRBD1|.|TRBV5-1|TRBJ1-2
CASSLLGQGSYGYTF
TGCGCCAGCAGCTTGCTCGGACAGGGTAGCTATGGCTACACCTTC
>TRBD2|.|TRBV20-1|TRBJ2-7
CSARRASGDYEQYF
TGCAGTGCTCGAAGGGCGAGCGGGGACTACGAGCAGTACTTC
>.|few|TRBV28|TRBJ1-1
CASKKGTEAFF
TGTGCCAGCAAGAAGGGCACTGAAGCTTTCTTT
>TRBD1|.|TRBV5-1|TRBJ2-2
CASSPGQGVGELFF
TGCGCCAGCAGCCCCGGACAGGGGGTCGGGGAGCTGTTTTTT
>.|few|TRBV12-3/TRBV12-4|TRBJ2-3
CASSSGGDTQYF
TGTGCCAGCAGTTCTGGGGGTGACACGCAGTATTTT
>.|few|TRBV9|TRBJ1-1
CASSVGGVRTEAFF
TGTGCCAGCAGCGTAGGAGGAGTTAGGACTGAAGCTTTCTTT
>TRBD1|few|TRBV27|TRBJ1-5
CASSLFQGASNQPQHF
TGTGCCAGCAGTTTATTTCAGGGGGCGAGCAATCAGCCCCAGCATTTT
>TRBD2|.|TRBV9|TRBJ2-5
CASSVAGLAGEQGAQYF
TGTGCCAGCAGCGTAGCCGGACTAGCGGGGGAGCAGGGGGCCCAGTACTTC
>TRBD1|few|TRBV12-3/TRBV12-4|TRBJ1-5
CASSLGQAHQPQHF
TGTGCCAGCAGTTTGGGACAGGCTCATCAGCCCCAGCATTTT
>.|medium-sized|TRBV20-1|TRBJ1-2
CSARDPMARNINGYTF
TGCAGTGCTAGAGATCCCATGGCGAGAAATATCAATGGCTACACCTTC
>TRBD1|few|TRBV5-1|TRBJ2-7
CASSPGQGASEQYF
TGCGCCAGCAGCCCCGGACAGGGGGCGAGCGAGCAGTACTTC